A single sample is the source of the 26 T cell receptor beta chains below, sequenced in a study of CD4+ T cells in melanoma. Clones were sequenced by immunoSEQ multiplex PCR, and TCRdb holds only the in-frame ones, with some missing. The sample records about 140,000 clones, 80% to 95% being singletons. These TCRs come from a human donor with melanoma.

The V and J genes are TRBV9 and TRBJ2-3; 9 nucleotides align to TRBD1. The germline CDR1 and CDR2 sequences are SGDLS and YYNGEE. The ends lost 0 bases at V and 7 bases at J; junction bases unmatched: 9. CDR3 size: 16 residues. The CDR3 loop is CASSVGGQGTQNTQYF. The DNA for the CDR3 is TGTGCCAGCAGCGTAGGGGGACAGGGTACACAGAATACGCAGTATTTT.

This sequence joins TRBV2 and TRBJ1-5; maybe TRBD1 (5 bases). CDR3 length equals 14 residues. V gave up 1 base and J gave up 6 bases, with 10 bases separating them. CDR1 and CDR2 (germline): SNHLY, FYNNEI. CDR3: CASSEVREGQPQHF. In DNA, the CDR3 is TGTGCCAGCAGTGAAGTCAGGGAGGGTCAGCCCCAGCATTTT.

The chain joins TRBV7-9 to TRBJ2-7; 8 bases agree with TRBD2. The CDR3 runs to 14 residues. Germline V gene data show CDR1 as SEHNR and CDR2 as FQNEAQ (reference sequence). V shed 4 bases, J shed 2 bases, and the junction held 4 bases outside the gene matches. CDR3 DNA sequence: TGTGCCAGCAGCTCTAGCGGGCTGCCCTACGAGCAGTACTTC. Residues: CASSSSGLPYEQYF.

The rearrangement links TRBV30 to TRBJ2-5; 8 positions match TRBD2. The germline gives CDR1 GTSNPN, CDR2 SVGIG (reference sequence). This CDR3 has 15 residues. Trimming removed 1 base from V and 6 bases from J; junction bases left unmatched: 10. CDR3 loop: CAWSAQLTGGQTQYF. As DNA, the CDR3 is TGTGCCTGGAGTGCACAACTCACGGGAGGGCAGACCCAGTACTTC.

The genes are TRBV27 and TRBJ1-2, with TRBD1 as a possible D gene (5 bases). Deletions cut 5 bases from V and 7 bases from J, with 8 bases between. The CDR3 length is 11 residues. Germline CDR1 and CDR2: MNHEY and SMNVEV (reference sequence). The CDR3 DNA is TGTGCCAGCAGTACCGGGGCTGGCTACACCTTC. Encoded protein: CASSTGAGYTF.

This chain links TRBV30 with TRBJ1-5; perhaps TRBD1 as D (5 bases). With 3 bases removed from V and 6 bases from J, the gap between germline ends came to 18 bases. Germline CDR1 and CDR2: GTSNPN and SVGIG (reference sequence). The CDR3 loop spans 15 amino acids. CDR3 coding DNA: TGTGCCTGGAGCACCCCAGGGAGGGGAAGTCAGCCCCAGCATTTT. Its translation: CAWSTPGRGSQPQHF. The whole variable domain, remainder taken from reference TRBV30 and TRBJ1-5, is SQTIHQWPATLVQPVGSPLSLECTVEGTSNPNLYWYRQAAGRGLQLLFYSVGIGQISSEVPQNLSASRPQDRQFILSSKKLLLSDSGFYLCAWSTPGRGSQPQHFGDGTRLSIL.

The rearrangement joins TRBV19 to TRBJ1-2; D is unresolved. Trimming left V 6 bases short and J 8 bases short, with 16 bases between. This CDR3 is built from 13 residues. Germline CDR1 reads LNHDA; CDR2 reads SQIVND (reference sequence). The CDR3 sequence is CASRPSGVGGYTF. In DNA, the CDR3 is TGTGCCAGTAGACCGAGTGGGGTCGGAGGCTACACCTTC.

The chain couples TRBV27 to TRBJ2-7, with 7 bases that match TRBD2. V was clipped by 5 bases and J by 2 bases; unmatched bases: 9. The CDR3 spans 15 residues. Germline V gives CDR1 MNHEY, CDR2 SMNVEV (reference sequence). For the CDR3, the DNA is TGTGCCAGCAGTGGGCTAGCGGCCAACCCCTACGAGCAGTACTTC. It specifies CASSGLAANPYEQYF.

J is TRBJ1-1 and V is TRBV14, with D hard to call. V lost 7 bases, J lost 5 bases, and 14 bases lay in between. Germline lookup yields CDR1 SGHDN and CDR2 FVKESK. The CDR3 loop spans 13 amino acids. This chain's CDR3 is CASKDLGGTEAFF. CDR3 in DNA: TGTGCCAGCAAAGACCTGGGTGGAACTGAAGCTTTCTTT. The variable domain in full, with the rest retrieved from reference TRBV14 and TRBJ1-1, is EAGVTQFPSHSVIEKGQTVTLRCDPISGHDNLYWYRRVMGKEIKFLLHFVKESKQDESGMPNNRFLAERTGGTYSTLKVQPAELEDSGVYFCASKDLGGTEAFFGQGTRLTVV.

This clone has more than one count but fewer than ten. The rearrangement joins TRBV5-4 to TRBJ1-1; D ambiguous. This CDR3 has 16 amino acids. In germline, CDR1 is SGHNT, CDR2 YYREEE (reference sequence). Trimming removed 4 bases at V and 2 bases at J, with 18 bases between. CDR3 residues: CASSRGGSTLNTEAFF. The CDR3 DNA sequence: TGTGCCAGCAGCCGAGGTGGAAGCACGCTCAACACTGAAGCTTTCTTT.

The chain joins TRBV4-1 to TRBJ1-2; D unclear. From germline, CDR1 is MGHRA and CDR2 YSYEKL. V was cut by 2 bases and J by 4 bases, with 11 bases left in between. The length of the CDR3 is 14 residues. Here the CDR3 DNA reads TGCGCCAGCAGCCAATTCATCGGAGGCTATGGCTACACCTTC. Translated, it gives CASSQFIGGYGYTF.

The V call is TRBV7-7, the J call TRBJ2-5; possible D gene TRBD2, 6 bases. CDR1 is SSHAT, CDR2 FNYEAQ, per germline (reference sequence). With 6 bases removed from V and 6 bases from J, the gap between germline ends came to 17 bases. This CDR3 spans 14 amino acids. CDR3 nucleotides: TGTGCCAGCAGTCCCGGATCGGCGGGAAAGACCCAGTACTTC. It encodes CASSPGSAGKTQYF. Looking up the rest from reference TRBV7-7 and TRBJ2-5 gives the full variable domain: GAGVSQSPRYKVTKRGQDVTLRCDPISSHATLYWYQQALGQGPEFLTYFNYEAQPDKSGLPSDRFSAERPEGSISTLTIQRTEQRDSAMYRCASSPGSAGKTQYFGPGTRLLVL.

This chain connects TRBV4-2 to TRBJ2-3; 9 bases fit TRBD2. V was pared by 5 bases and J by 2 bases, with 5 bases of the junction left unmatched. Germline CDR1 LGHNA, CDR2 YNFKEQ. The CDR3 consists of 15 residues. The CDR3 region is CASSTGGLATDTQYF. The CDR3 DNA follows: TGTGCCAGCAGCACTGGGGGACTAGCCACAGATACGCAGTATTTT.

This CDR3 reads CASSLENTEQYF. The CDR3 DNA follows: TGTGCCAGCAGCTTAGAGAACACTGAGCAGTACTTC. The chain uses TRBV7-9 and TRBJ2-7; D uncertain. CDR3 length equals 12 residues. With 1 base removed from V and 7 bases from J, the gap between germline ends came to 8 bases. CDR1 is SEHNR, CDR2 FQNEAQ, per germline (reference sequence). The full variable domain, its missing parts supplied by reference TRBV7-9 and TRBJ2-7, is DTGVSQNPRHKITKRGQNVTFRCDPISEHNRLYWYRQTLGQGPEFLTYFQNEAQLEKSRLLSDRFSAERPKGSFSTLEIQRTEQGDSAMYLCASSLENTEQYFGPGTRLTVT.

The chain combines TRBV7-6 with TRBJ1-5, with D maybe TRBD1 (5 bases). Germline assignment: CDR1 SGHVS and CDR2 FNYEAQ. With 5 bases removed from V and 4 bases from J, the gap between germline ends came to 12 bases. The CDR3 has 14 residues. The CDR3 here is CASSVGVGNQPQHF. Here the CDR3 DNA reads TGTGCCAGCAGCGTAGGGGTTGGAAATCAGCCCCAGCATTTT.

This chain connects TRBV7-2 to TRBJ2-7; D unresolved. Germline V CDR1 and CDR2: SGHTA, FQGNSA. V lost 5 bases and J lost 2, with 10 bases in between. The CDR3 is 13 amino acids. The chain's CDR3 is CASSPTVAYEQYF. The CDR3 coding sequence is TGTGCCAGCAGCCCTACCGTAGCCTACGAGCAGTACTTC.

The chain links TRBV30 to TRBJ2-2; 9 positions match TRBD2. The CDR3 loop spans 16 amino acids. Losses at the gene ends were 3 bases for V and 2 bases for J; bases not matched to a gene: 7. Germline values: CDR1 GTSNPN, CDR2 SVGIG (reference sequence). The CDR3, as DNA: TGTGCCTGGAGGGCTCGACTAGCGGCCAACACCGGGGAGCTGTTTTTT. It specifies CAWRARLAANTGELFF.

This clone has just one count. The V gene is TRBV29-1, the J gene TRBJ1-2; 8 nucleotides match TRBD1. This CDR3 has 12 amino acids. Germline V lookup: CDR1 SQVTM, CDR2 ANQGSEA. V trimming: 7 bases; J trimming: 2 bases; junction bases outside the gene matches: 3. The CDR3 spells CSGRQGNYGYTF. CDR3 coding DNA: TGCAGCGGGCGACAGGGGAACTATGGCTACACCTTC.

The V call is TRBV5-6, the J call TRBJ2-7; D is tentatively TRBD1 or TRBD2 (5 bases each). The CDR3 loop spans 13 amino acids. V was shortened by 0 bases and J by 6 bases, with 10 bases between the two germline ends. From germline, CDR1 is SGHDT and CDR2 YYEEEE. CDR3 amino acids: CASSLERGSEQYF. As DNA, the CDR3 is TGTGCCAGCAGCTTGGAACGGGGCTCCGAGCAGTACTTC.

V and J are TRBV4-2 and TRBJ2-2; D is unresolved. This CDR3 comprises 14 residues. V lost 3 bases and J 6 bases, leaving 11 bases between the germline ends. The germline V gene encodes CDR1 LGHNA and CDR2 YNFKEQ. The CDR3 nucleotides are TGTGCCAGCAGCCACTCGGTGGCGTCCGGGGAGCTGTTTTTT. Protein sequence: CASSHSVASGELFF.

V is TRBV5-4 and J is TRBJ2-7; the D call may be TRBD1 or TRBD2 (5 bases each). Trimming shortened V by 5 bases and J by 0 bases, and 15 bases separated the two germline ends. There are 15 residues in the CDR3. The V gene's germline CDR1 is SGHNT and CDR2 YYREEE (reference sequence). Here the CDR3 reads CASRVGPISSYEQYF. CDR3 bases: TGTGCCAGCAGAGTGGGACCGATCAGCTCCTACGAGCAGTACTTC. Drawing the rest from reference TRBV5-4 and TRBJ2-7, the complete variable domain is ETGVTQSPTHLIKTRGQQVTLRCSSQSGHNTVSWYQQALGQGPQFIFQYYREEENGRGNFPPRFSGLQFPNYSSELNVNALELDDSALYLCASRVGPISSYEQYFGPGTRLTVT.

This chain uses TRBV5-8 with TRBJ1-6; 7 bases line up with TRBD1. Germline-derived CDR1 and CDR2 are SGHTS and YDEGEE. This CDR3 comprises 15 residues. After removal of 1 base from V and 8 bases from J, the junction contained 6 bases not matched to a gene. The CDR3 is CASSLLQGLDSPLHF. CDR3 nucleotide sequence: TGTGCCAGCAGCTTGTTACAGGGGTTAGATTCACCCCTCCACTTT.

V and J are TRBV10-1 and TRBJ1-4; D possibly corresponds to TRBD1 (6 bases). There are 13 residues in the CDR3. Looked up from germline, CDR1 is WNHNN and CDR2 is SYGVQD (reference sequence). The germline V and J ends were trimmed by 3 bases and 7 bases, with 9 bases remaining between them. This CDR3 is CASSDSGAEKLFF. The CDR3 bases are TGCGCCAGCAGTGATTCGGGGGCTGAAAAACTGTTTTTT.

The V and J genes are TRBV7-8 and TRBJ2-1; weak D call: TRBD1 (5 bases). CDR1 and CDR2 from the germline V gene are SGHVS and FQNEAQ. The CDR3 is 18 amino acids. Trimming removed 1 base at V and 4 bases at J, with 20 bases between. The CDR3 here is CASSLGRSGRTVYNEQFF. The DNA of the CDR3 is TGTGCCAGCAGCTTAGGGAGATCAGGGCGTACGGTGTACAATGAGCAGTTCTTC.

This sequence joins TRBV19 and TRBJ1-5; D is perhaps TRBD1 (5 bases). Trimming removed 3 bases at V and 10 bases at J, with 13 bases between. This CDR3 has 13 amino acids. Germline CDR1 LNHDA, CDR2 SQIVND (reference sequence). This chain's CDR3 is CASSILGDAPQHF. CDR3 DNA sequence: TGTGCCAGTAGTATTCTAGGGGATGCTCCCCAGCATTTT. Complete variable domain (other parts from reference TRBV19 and TRBJ1-5): DGGITQSPKYLFRKEGQNVTLSCEQNLNHDAMYWYRQDPGQGLRLIYYSQIVNDFQKGDIAEGYSVSREKKESFPLTVTSAQKNPTAFYLCASSILGDAPQHFGDGTRLSIL.

V is TRBV29-1 and J is TRBJ1-4, with D perhaps TRBD1 (6 bases). The CDR3 extends over 14 amino acids. Trimming pared 4 bases from V and 3 bases from J, leaving 12 bases between. From germline, CDR1 is SQVTM and CDR2 ANQGSEA. CDR3 DNA sequence: TGCAGCGTTGCGTCGACAGGCCCTAATGAAAAACTGTTTTTT. It codes for CSVASTGPNEKLFF.